Only one count was recorded for the clone carrying this T cell receptor beta chain. Its antigen is as yet unknown. This entry comes from a study of Ad26.COV2.S vaccination and SARS-CoV-2 variants. Overall study findings and caveats: Spike-specific TCR breadth was greater in vaccine than placebo recipients.

Here immunoSEQ multiplex PCR was the method, and the copy in TCRdb shows in-frame clones only, minus some. The sample carries 200,000 to 300,000 clones, about 83% recorded once. Treatment specified: 15 to 20 received Ad26.COV2.S at low or high dose, single or two shots; 5 received placebo; per-sample allocation not given. Day 63 following the first vaccine or placebo injection was when the samples were taken. V shed 3 bases and J shed 2 bases, with 8 bases lying between them. CDR3 size: 14 residues. Germline-derived CDR1 and CDR2 are SNHLY and FYNNEI. The receptor comes from a person aged 18-60 years who received the Ad26.COV2.S COVID-19 vaccine or a placebo. This chain joins TRBV2 and TRBJ2-1; D not certain. Here the sequenced sample was peripheral blood, taken in a trial of Ad26.COV2.S vaccine versus placebo. The CDR3 DNA reads TGTGCCAGCAGTGATCGAGTTACCTACAATGAGCAGTTCTTC. This encodes CASSDRVTYNEQFF.